This TCR beta chain was sequenced during a study of blood T cell repertoires in COVID-19. The CDR3 contains 13 residues. The germline V gene encodes CDR1 SQVTM and CDR2 ANQGSEA. Trimming pared 4 bases from V and 0 bases from J, leaving 4 bases between. Original methodology: Reference gene primer amplification in the assay estimated nucleated cell counts. Using immunoSEQ multiplex PCR, the repertoire was profiled, and TCRdb retains in-frame clones only, with some absent. V and J calls plus clone size are reproduced from that table; the DNA served to infer D and trimming. The table records 80,000 or so clones, 75% to 85% of them present only once.

This sequence was found in a woman aged 70-85 years with acute or convalescent COVID-19. What was sequenced was peripheral blood. The chain carries TRBV29-1 and TRBJ2-6; D is unclear. This CDR3 is CSVVYSGANVLTF. The CDR3 region has the DNA TGCAGCGTTGTGTACTCTGGGGCCAACGTCCTGACTTTC.